A single sample gave rise to the 26 T cell receptor beta chains below, sequenced in a study of shared clonotypes between healthy human individuals. TCRdb keeps only in-frame clones here, not all; method: immunoSEQ multiplex PCR. The sample carries about 1.1 million clones, more than 75% recorded once. Sequencing was done on a sample of memory CD4+ T cells from PBMCs. Subset described: CD45RA-negative fraction. The receptors come from a man aged 18-30 years in good health. Some clones in this sample may be carry-over from other donors' samples.

The sample holds many counts of this clone. The chain joins TRBV11-2 to TRBJ2-3; 11 nucleotides match TRBD2. CDR3 length equals 16 residues. With 3 bases clipped from V and 3 bases from J, the junction kept 5 bases outside the gene matches. Germline V gives CDR1 SGHAT, CDR2 FQNNGV. The CDR3 spells CASSLETSGITDTQYF. The CDR3 DNA sequence: TGTGCCAGCAGCTTGGAGACTAGCGGGATTACAGATACGCAGTATTTT.

This clone was observed a few times. This chain's CDR3 is CASSRGLAGAGEQFF. The CDR3, as DNA: TGTGCCAGCAGCCGCGGACTAGCGGGAGCAGGTGAGCAGTTCTTC. The chain carries TRBV11-1 and TRBJ2-1, with 13 bases that match TRBD2. V lost 5 bases and J lost 9; bases outside the gene matches: 7. The CDR3 runs 15 residues. Germline CDR1 reads SGHAT; CDR2 reads FQDESV (reference sequence).

This chain connects TRBV29-1 to TRBJ1-1, with D perhaps TRBD1 (6 bases). Trimming stripped 7 bases from V and 1 base from J, with 13 bases between. CDR3 size: 13 residues. Germline CDR1 reads SQVTM; CDR2 reads ANQGSEA. The CDR3 DNA sequence: TGCAGCGCAGACAGGTGGAAGAACACTGAAGCTTTCTTT. Translating it yields CSADRWKNTEAFF.

As to this clone: Other DNA sequences in this sample translate to the same CDR3. V and J are TRBV5-1 and TRBJ2-4; 8 bases line up with TRBD1. CDR3 length: 14 residues. V shed 2 bases and J 6 bases; nucleotides not matched to a gene: 4. Germline CDR1 is SGHRS and CDR2 is YFSETQ. Here the CDR3 DNA reads TGCGCCAGCAGCTTAGGGACAGGTGGAAACATTCAGTACTTC. Its translation: CASSLGTGGNIQYF.

The chain links TRBV7-9 to TRBJ2-7; 9 positions match TRBD2. The CDR3 runs to 15 residues. In germline, CDR1 is SEHNR, CDR2 FQNEAQ (reference sequence). Losses at the gene ends were 4 bases for V and 5 bases for J; bases not matched to a gene: 9. CDR3 sequence: CASSSIGSSGNEQYF. In DNA, the CDR3 is TGTGCCAGCAGCTCTATAGGTTCTAGCGGGAACGAGCAGTACTTC.

The rearrangement joins TRBV7-9 to TRBJ2-5; no firm D call. The CDR3 has 12 amino acids. V dropped 8 bases and J dropped 5 bases, with 12 bases sitting between them. Germline V gene sequence: CDR1 SEHNR, CDR2 FQNEAQ (reference sequence). The CDR3 nucleotides read TGTGCCAGCCGAACATCACTGGAGACCCAGTACTTC. This gives the protein CASRTSLETQYF.

V gene TRBV7-8 combines with J gene TRBJ2-2, with 8 bases fitting TRBD1. The junction had 15 bases not matched to a gene; V was cut back by 5 bases and J by 7 bases. Looked up from germline, CDR1 is SGHVS and CDR2 is FQNEAQ. The CDR3 is made up of 17 amino acids. Here the CDR3 reads CASSPPSGTGPYGELFF. The CDR3 DNA sequence: TGTGCCAGCAGCCCACCATCCGGGACAGGACCCTACGGGGAGCTGTTTTTT.

CDR3 loop: CASSTGGNEKLFF. CDR3 nucleotides: TGTGCCAGCAGTACAGGGGGTAATGAAAAACTGTTTTTT. The V call is TRBV28, the J call TRBJ1-4, with 8 positions matching TRBD1. Germline loops: CDR1 MDHEN, CDR2 SYDVKM. The CDR3 has 13 residues. V lost 5 bases to trimming and J lost 4 bases; unmatched junction nucleotides: 0.

As to this clone: Other DNA sequences of this sample code for an identical CDR3. V is TRBV5-1 and J is TRBJ1-1; D possibly corresponds to TRBD1 (5 bases). Germline CDR1 reads SGHRS; CDR2 reads YFSETQ. The CDR3 contains 13 residues. Trimming stripped 4 bases from V and 2 bases from J, with 9 bases between. The CDR3 loop reads CASSRGDNTEAFF. The CDR3 DNA reads as TGCGCCAGCAGCCGAGGGGATAACACTGAAGCTTTCTTT.

The J gene is TRBJ2-7, the V gene TRBV25-1; D not certain. The V end was cut by 8 bases, the J end by 2 bases, with 4 bases between. The CDR3 sequence is 10 residues long. Germline V gives CDR1 MGHDK, CDR2 SYGVNS. The CDR3 region is CASLAYEQYF. CDR3 coding DNA: TGTGCCAGCTTAGCCTACGAGCAGTACTTC.

The rearrangement links TRBV9 to TRBJ2-2; D is uncertain. The V gene lost 4 bases and the J gene lost 2 bases, with 15 bases spanning the gap. There are 16 residues in the CDR3. The germline CDR1 and CDR2 sequences are SGDLS and YYNGEE. The CDR3 coding sequence is TGTGCCAGCAGCAGAACAGCCATAACAAACACCGGGGAGCTGTTTTTT. Its protein product is CASSRTAITNTGELFF.

This chain connects TRBV11-2 to TRBJ2-1; 13 nucleotides agree with TRBD2. Germline V gene data show CDR1 as SGHAT and CDR2 as FQNNGV. With V trimmed by 7 bases and J by 10 bases, 16 bases remained unmatched. There are 17 residues in the CDR3. CDR3 DNA: TGTGCCAGCATCCCGTCTCGGACTAGCGGGAGAATCGGGGAGCAGTTCTTC. Translated, it gives CASIPSRTSGRIGEQFF.

The chain joins TRBV30 to TRBJ1-5; D unclear. Germline CDR1 reads GTSNPN; CDR2 reads SVGIG (reference sequence). Trimming shortened V by 2 bases and J by 0 bases, and 8 bases separated the two germline ends. This CDR3 spans 14 amino acids. CDR3 nucleotide sequence: TGTGCCTGGAGTATCGGGGTTAGCAATCAGCCCCAGCATTTT. It is translated as CAWSIGVSNQPQHF.

V is TRBV28 and J is TRBJ1-5; no firm D call. From germline, CDR1 is MDHEN and CDR2 SYDVKM. Trimming cost V 0 bases and J 2 bases, with 11 bases left between them. The CDR3 has 16 residues. CDR3: CASSLWGTQRNQPQHF. The CDR3 bases are TGTGCCAGCAGTTTATGGGGAACTCAACGCAATCAGCCCCAGCATTTT.

Concerning this clone: A clone one base away is much larger, so this may be a read error. The rearrangement joins TRBV7-8 to TRBJ2-1; 8 nucleotides align to TRBD1. The CDR3 has 13 residues. Germline CDR1 and CDR2: SGHVS and FQNEAQ. The V gene end was trimmed by 4 bases and the J gene end by 5 bases; junction bases not matched to a gene: 1. CDR3 in DNA: TGTGCCAGCAGCTGGGACAGGAACAATGAGCAGTTCTTC. Encoded protein: CASSWDRNNEQFF.

The V and J genes are TRBV2 and TRBJ1-1; 9 bases line up with TRBD1. The CDR3 totals 14 residues. The V gene end was trimmed by 4 bases and the J gene end by 4 bases; junction bases not matched to a gene: 4. CDR1 and CDR2 (germline): SNHLY, FYNNEI. CDR3 amino acids: CASSAQGQGTEAFF. CDR3 DNA: TGTGCCAGCAGTGCCCAGGGACAGGGCACTGAAGCTTTCTTT.

V gene TRBV6-6 combines with J gene TRBJ2-3; 11 positions match TRBD2. This CDR3 is 16 amino acids long. Germline CDR1 is MNHNY and CDR2 is SVGAGI (reference sequence). Unmatched junction bases numbered 0, after V lost 1 base and J lost 0 bases. The CDR3 is CASSYLAGGSTDTQYF. Here the CDR3 DNA reads TGTGCCAGCAGTTACTTAGCGGGAGGGAGCACAGATACGCAGTATTTT.

The V gene is TRBV7-8, the J gene TRBJ1-5, with D unclear. With 2 bases removed from V and 4 bases from J, the gap between germline ends came to 18 bases. From germline, CDR1 is SGHVS and CDR2 FQNEAQ. This CDR3 is 17 amino acids long. Here the CDR3 reads CASSLFAGSRGNQPQHF. The CDR3 coding sequence is TGTGCCAGCAGCTTATTCGCGGGTTCACGGGGAAATCAGCCCCAGCATTTT.

This clone was seen a few times. This CDR3 is also generated by other DNA sequences in the sample. CDR3: CASSADQETQYF. Here the CDR3 DNA reads TGCGCCAGCAGCGCGGATCAAGAGACCCAGTACTTC. This sequence joins TRBV5-1 and TRBJ2-5; D is ambiguous. The CDR3 is made up of 12 amino acids. Trimming removed 4 bases at V and 2 bases at J, with 6 bases between. Looked up from germline, CDR1 is SGHRS and CDR2 is YFSETQ.

The gene calls are TRBV9 and TRBJ2-1, with D hard to call. CDR3 length equals 14 residues. V lost 4 bases to trimming and J lost 2 bases, with 10 bases between them. Germline CDR1 SGDLS, CDR2 YYNGEE. CDR3 sequence: CASSPHIAYNEQFF. CDR3 nucleotides: TGTGCCAGCAGCCCCCATATCGCCTACAATGAGCAGTTCTTC.

The rearrangement uses TRBV30 and TRBJ2-1; D may be TRBD2 (5 bases). The CDR3 loop spans 12 amino acids. Germline CDR1 and CDR2: GTSNPN and SVGIG (reference sequence). Between the trimmed V and J ends, which lost 5 bases and 9 bases, there was a span of 14 bases. CDR3 region: CAWGEGWSEQFF. CDR3 nucleotides: TGTGCCTGGGGTGAGGGATGGAGTGAGCAGTTCTTC. Full variable domain (missing parts from reference TRBV30 and TRBJ2-1): SQTIHQWPATLVQPVGSPLSLECTVEGTSNPNLYWYRQAAGRGLQLLFYSVGIGQISSEVPQNLSASRPQDRQFILSSKKLLLSDSGFYLCAWGEGWSEQFFGPGTRLTVL.

The V call is TRBV19, the J call TRBJ2-5; 8 nucleotides align to TRBD1. CDR1 and CDR2 (germline): LNHDA, SQIVND (reference sequence). J lost 5 bases, V lost 5 bases, and 7 bases had no gene match. CDR3 length: 14 residues. In DNA, the CDR3 is TGTGCCAGTAGTCCTGACAGGGGAAGGGAGACCCAGTACTTC. It specifies CASSPDRGRETQYF. Based on the CDR3 plus reference TRBV19 and TRBJ2-5, the full variable domain is DGGITQSPKYLFRKEGQNVTLSCEQNLNHDAMYWYRQDPGQGLRLIYYSQIVNDFQKGDIAEGYSVSREKKESFPLTVTSAQKNPTAFYLCASSPDRGRETQYFGPGTRLLVL.

The chain combines TRBV11-2 with TRBJ1-1; 7 nucleotides agree with TRBD1. CDR1 and CDR2 (germline): SGHAT, FQNNGV. The CDR3 spans 13 residues. V shed 5 bases, J shed 8 bases, and the junction held 8 bases outside the gene matches. Here the CDR3 reads CASSPTGQVEAFF. CDR3 DNA: TGTGCCAGCAGCCCAACCGGACAGGTCGAAGCTTTCTTT.

Notes on this clone: Other nucleotide sequences in the sample specify the same CDR3. This chain links TRBV19 with TRBJ1-4, with D perhaps TRBD1 (5 bases). Germline V gene data show CDR1 as LNHDA and CDR2 as SQIVND (reference sequence). Trimming cost V 3 bases and J 6 bases, with 11 bases left between them. This CDR3 has 14 residues. The CDR3: CASSISGTDEKLFF. The CDR3, as DNA: TGTGCCAGTAGTATTTCGGGGACGGATGAAAAACTGTTTTTT.

This clone was detected only a few times. Other DNA sequences within the sample encode an identical CDR3. V gene TRBV4-2 combines with J gene TRBJ1-4; 8 nucleotides agree with TRBD1. V lost 0 bases, J lost 7 bases, and 4 bases stayed unmatched. Germline V CDR1 and CDR2: LGHNA, YNFKEQ. The CDR3 spans 15 residues. CDR3 protein: CASSQETGVGEKLFF. The CDR3 nucleotides read TGTGCCAGCAGCCAAGAGACAGGGGTGGGTGAAAAACTGTTTTTT.

The gene calls are TRBV6-6 and TRBJ1-1; D gene unclear. V lost 8 bases and J 1 base, leaving 8 bases between the germline ends. CDR1 and CDR2 (germline): MNHNY, SVGAGI (reference sequence). The CDR3 spans 12 residues. The CDR3 loop is CASGRRNTEAFF. The CDR3 nucleotides are TGTGCCAGCGGCAGGAGGAACACTGAAGCTTTCTTT.